Reported below is one T cell receptor beta chain. After removal of 2 bases from V and 6 bases from J, the junction contained 1 base not matched to a gene. Per the germline V gene, CDR1 is WSHSY and CDR2 is SAAADI. The CDR3 sequence is 13 residues long. The record originates from a study of blood T cell repertoires in COVID-19. Study in general: Material from acute and convalescent COVID-19 was sourced from the United States, Italy and Spain.

Sequencing was performed with immunoSEQ multiplex PCR; in TCRdb, only in-frame clones are kept and a portion is missing. The data show under 350,000 clones, about 89% seen once. This clonotype was sampled from a man aged 35-49 years with acute or convalescent COVID-19. This rearrangement joins TRBV10-2 to TRBJ1-2, with 9 positions matching TRBD1. The sequenced sample consisted of peripheral blood. The CDR3 protein is CASSETGGDGYTF. The CDR3, as DNA: TGCGCCAGCAGTGAGACAGGGGGCGATGGCTACACCTTC.